Sequencing of this T cell receptor (beta chain) was carried out in a study of metastatic and nonmetastatic thyroid tumors. There are 17 residues in the CDR3. V shed 4 bases and J shed 4 bases, with 20 bases lying between them. Germline CDR1 SGDLS, CDR2 YYNGEE. All patients were untreated before thyroid surgery. TCRdb reprocessed the PCR reads using MiXCR. The sample consists of around 7,100 clones, 30% to 35% of them appearing once. This clonotype was obtained from a female donor with papillary thyroid cancer or a benign thyroid nodule (not recorded which). Some clones in this sample may be carry-over from other donors' samples. The chain employs TRBV9 and TRBJ2-2, with D perhaps matching TRBD2 (6 bases). Sequencing input: adjacent normal tissue. CDR3 nucleotides: TGTGCCAGCAGCCCCTGTCATGGATTAGCGGCCACCGGGGAGCTGTTTTTT. Protein product: CASSPCHGLAATGELFF.